A selection of T cell receptor beta chains follows, all from one sample in a study of healthy donors' naive CD4 and CD8 T cells. TCRdb fed the reads into MiXCR, producing one record per CDR3 protein. The repertoire holds approximately 180,000 distinct CDR3 sequences, about 76% seen once, with 2.3% in the top ten. Sequencing was carried out using naive CD4+ and CD8+ T cells sorted from blood, pooled from several donors. The receptors derive from a pool of human donors in good health; the sample pools cells from several healthy donors. CDR3s include the opening cysteine and the closing phenylalanine or tryptophan. A D gene is named only where the DNA matches it firmly. Clone size appears in some rows only: once, few, many, or a class for an expanded clone.

>-|TRBV6-2/TRBV6-3|-|TRBJ2-5
TGTGCCAGCAGTACAGGGAACCAAGAGACCCAGTACTTC
CASSTGNQETQYF
>few|TRBV29-1|TRBD2|TRBJ2-5
TGCAGCGTTCGACTAGCGGGGCACCAAGAGACCCAGTACTTC
CSVRLAGHQETQYF
>-|TRBV29-1|-|TRBJ1-1
TGCAGCGTTGAGGTTAGTGGGAGTCGGACTGAAGCTTTCTTT
CSVEVSGSRTEAFF
>-|TRBV5-1|-|TRBJ2-7
TGCGCCAGCAGCACGTTAGACCAGGGAACGGCCGAGCAGTACTTC
CASSTLDQGTAEQYF
>few|TRBV29-1|-|TRBJ1-5
TGCAGCGTTGCTGAGGGGCAGGGGTTGAATCAGCCCCAGCATTTT
CSVAEGQGLNQPQHF
>-|TRBV29-1|TRBD1|TRBJ2-7
TGCAGCGTTGAGTTGGGACAGGGGGCCTACGAGCAGTACTTC
CSVELGQGAYEQYF
>-|TRBV29-1|-|TRBJ2-1
TGCAGCGTCCCCGACCACGGCGCCTACAATGAGCAGTTCTTC
CSVPDHGAYNEQFF
>few|TRBV29-1|TRBD1|TRBJ2-7
TGCAGCATCCGGGACAGGGACTACGAGCAGTACTTC
CSIRDRDYEQYF
>-|TRBV6-5|-|TRBJ2-1
TGTGCCAGCAGTTACATGCAGAGCTCCTACAATGAGCAGTTCTTC
CASSYMQSSYNEQFF
>few|TRBV30|-|TRBJ2-7
TGTGCCTGGAGTCCGAGGGCTGGGCAGTACTTC
CAWSPRAGQYF
>once|TRBV20-1|-|TRBJ1-2
TGCAGTGCTAGGCAGGAGGAGAGCTACTATGGCTACACCTTC
CSARQEESYYGYTF
>few|TRBV19|-|TRBJ2-3
TGTGCCAGTGAACCCCAAAGAGAAGGTACGCAGTATTTT
CASEPQREGTQYF
>-|TRBV15|-|TRBJ1-1
TGTGCCACCAGCACCGAACCTCCTAGAACCGGGACGGTGAACACTGAAGCTTTCTTT
CATSTEPPRTGTVNTEAFF
>-|TRBV20-1|TRBD1|TRBJ1-2
TGCAGTGCCCTCCCGGACAGGGGGAACTATGGCTACACCTTC
CSALPDRGNYGYTF
>-|TRBV29-1|TRBD1|TRBJ1-5
TGCAGCGTCCAGGGGGCTGGCGGCAATCAGCCCCAGCATTTT
CSVQGAGGNQPQHF
>-|TRBV20-1|TRBD2|TRBJ2-1
TGCAGTGCTAGAGACGCTAGCGGGAGGCCCTACAATGAGCAGTTCTTC
CSARDASGRPYNEQFF
>few|TRBV6-2/TRBV6-3|-|TRBJ2-1
TGTGCCAGCGGAACAATTTACAATGAGCAGTTCTTC
CASGTIYNEQFF
>few|TRBV29-1|TRBD2|TRBJ2-1
TGCAGCGTTGTAGGCCAGCTAGCGGGAGGGCCGGTTGTTACCAATGAGCAGTTCTTC
CSVVGQLAGGPVVTNEQFF
>-|TRBV19|TRBD1|TRBJ2-7
TGTGCCAGTAGTATTTTAGGGCCGGACAGGGGATCCTACGAGCAGTACTTC
CASSILGPDRGSYEQYF
>once|TRBV29-1|-|TRBJ2-6
TGCAGCGTTGAAATGGCTGGGGCCAACGTCCTGACTTTC
CSVEMAGANVLTF
>few|TRBV18|-|TRBJ2-7
TGTGCCAGCTCATCCATCGACGAGCAGTACTTC
CASSSIDEQYF
>-|TRBV29-1|-|TRBJ2-3
TGCAGCGTTGAAGACCTTCCCGATACGCAGTATTTT
CSVEDLPDTQYF
>-|TRBV27|TRBD1|TRBJ2-2
TGTGCCAGCAGCGCCGGGACAGGGACTGCCGGGGAGCTGTTTTTT
CASSAGTGTAGELFF
>-|TRBV4-3|TRBD2|TRBJ2-5
TGCGCCAGCAGCCAAGATCGCGGACTAGCGGATGACCGGGGGGAGACCCAGTACTTC
CASSQDRGLADDRGETQYF
>-|TRBV6-1|TRBD2|TRBJ2-7
TGTGCCAGCAGTGCCTTTGGACTAGCGGCCTACGAGCAGTACTTC
CASSAFGLAAYEQYF
>few|TRBV6-2/TRBV6-3|-|TRBJ1-2
TGTGCCACCCATACAGGGAACTATGGCTACACCTTC
CATHTGNYGYTF
>-|TRBV6-2/TRBV6-3|-|TRBJ2-1
TGTGCCAGCAGTTCTCTAAAGTCGGATGAGCAGTTCTTC
CASSSLKSDEQFF
>few|TRBV29-1|-|TRBJ1-2
TGCAGCGTTGAAGAATTGGCTAACTATGGCTACACCTTC
CSVEELANYGYTF
>-|TRBV29-1|TRBD2|TRBJ2-1
TGCAGCGTTGCTGGACTAGATTATGCGAATGAGCAGTTCTTC
CSVAGLDYANEQFF
>-|TRBV19|-|TRBJ2-3
TGTGCCAGTAGTACCCAGTACACAGATACGCAGTATTTT
CASSTQYTDTQYF
>-|TRBV29-1|-|TRBJ2-1
TGCAGCGTTGAAATCGACAATGAGCAGTTCTTC
CSVEIDNEQFF
>few|TRBV7-2|-|TRBJ2-3
TGTGCCAGCAGCTCCCCGTTACTAAGCAGCGATACGCAGTATTTT
CASSSPLLSSDTQYF
>-|TRBV15|-|TRBJ1-1
TGTGCCACCAGCGGCGGCGGGACGGTCTATGGGACTGAAGCTTTCTTT
CATSGGGTVYGTEAFF
>-|TRBV29-1|-|TRBJ1-2
TGCAGCGTTAGCGGAGGGTCACGGGACTATGGCTACACCTTC
CSVSGGSRDYGYTF
>-|TRBV29-1|TRBD2|TRBJ2-1
TGCAGCGTTGTGCCGAGCGGGATTGTCTATGAGCAGTTCTTC
CSVVPSGIVYEQFF
>-|TRBV29-1|-|TRBJ1-1
TGCAGCGTCCAACCGCCGAGTCACACTGAAGCTTTCTTT
CSVQPPSHTEAFF
>-|TRBV29-1|-|TRBJ2-5
TGCAGCGTTGACAGGGAAGTAGGAGGGGAGACCCAGTACTTC
CSVDREVGGETQYF
>-|TRBV6-2/TRBV6-3|TRBD2|TRBJ2-1
TGTGCCAGCAGTTACCACCGGACTAGCCGAAATTACAATGAGCAGTTCTTC
CASSYHRTSRNYNEQFF
>-|TRBV20-1|-|TRBJ1-1
TGCAGTGCTCAGACTAAAGCTGGGTTCACTGAAGCTTTCTTT
CSAQTKAGFTEAFF
>-|TRBV6-5|-|TRBJ2-1
TGTGCCAGCAGTAGGACTATTTACAATGAGCAGTTCTTC
CASSRTIYNEQFF
>-|TRBV11-2|-|TRBJ2-7
TGTGCCAGCAGCTTAGGTCCCCGAACAGGCGAGCAGTACTTC
CASSLGPRTGEQYF
>-|TRBV27|-|TRBJ2-4
TGTGCCAGCAGTCCTACAGGGACCAAAAACATTCAGTACTTC
CASSPTGTKNIQYF
>-|TRBV20-1|-|TRBJ2-1
TGCAGTGCTAGAGATCCAACTAGCCGCAACAATGAGCAGTTCTTC
CSARDPTSRNNEQFF
>-|TRBV19|TRBD1|TRBJ2-7
TGTGCCAGTAGTGAATGGGACAGGACCTACGAGCAGTACTTC
CASSEWDRTYEQYF
>-|TRBV4-2|TRBD1|TRBJ2-7
TGCGCCAGCAGCCAAGATTTGGGGACAGGGTCCTACGAGCAGTACTTC
CASSQDLGTGSYEQYF
>once|TRBV15|TRBD1|TRBJ2-7
TGTGCCACCAGCGCGGGACAGGGCTACGAGCAGTACTTC
CATSAGQGYEQYF
>-|TRBV28|-|TRBJ1-6
TGTGCCAGCAGACTAGGTGCTTCACCCCTCCACTTT
CASRLGASPLHF